One and the same sample provided the 27 T cell receptor beta chains below, sequenced in a study of shared clonotypes between healthy human individuals (TCRdb year 2020). CD8 naive samples were obtained by positive selection for CCR7 among CD45RO-negative cells, yielding a CD45RA+CCR7+ population from which TemRA cells were excluded. The library was produced with the immunoSEQ multiplex PCR assay. Entries here come from immuneACCESS through TCRdb and include only in-frame sequences with V and J called. Some clones fail to appear in such tables; in the studies checked, an unresolved V gene covers under half of the shortfall, and the cause of the remainder is unknown. The sample table shows millions of clones, and less than 95% are seen once. Of the sample, more than 0.95% is held by the ten largest clones. Sequencing was done on a sample of naive CD8+ T cells sorted from blood. The sample's cell subset or site label, decoded: CD45RA+CCR7+. The receptors shown here come from a man aged 18-30 years in good health.

On this clone itself: The sample carries other DNA sequences with the same CDR3. The chain employs TRBV4-1 and TRBJ1-1, with 7 bases identical to TRBD1. The CDR3 contains 15 residues. V shed 1 base and J 0 bases; nucleotides not matched to a gene: 2. Germline loops: CDR1 MGHRA, CDR2 YSYEKL. The CDR3 reads CASSQGQGLNTEAFF. In nucleotides, the CDR3 is TGCGCCAGCAGCCAAGGACAGGGATTGAACACTGAAGCTTTCTTT.

The chain is built from TRBV5-4 and TRBJ1-6; D gene ambiguous. The V end lost 0 bases, the J end lost 8 bases, and 9 bases lay between the germline ends. Germline CDR1 is SGHNT and CDR2 is YYREEE (reference sequence). This CDR3 spans 14 amino acids. The CDR3 sequence is CASSLAQMDSPLHF. CDR3 nucleotides: TGTGCCAGCAGCTTGGCCCAGATGGATTCACCCCTCCACTTT. Looking up the rest from reference TRBV5-4 and TRBJ1-6 gives the full variable domain: ETGVTQSPTHLIKTRGQQVTLRCSSQSGHNTVSWYQQALGQGPQFIFQYYREEENGRGNFPPRFSGLQFPNYSSELNVNALELDDSALYLCASSLAQMDSPLHFGNGTRLTVT.

The gene calls are TRBV18 and TRBJ2-1; 13 bases agree with TRBD2. J was trimmed by 7 bases and V by 3 bases; bases with no gene match: 21. The CDR3 extends over 21 amino acids. Germline V gene data show CDR1 as KGHSH and CDR2 as LQKENI. This CDR3 reads CASSPIENETTSGGFPNEQFF. As DNA, the CDR3 is TGTGCCAGCTCACCTATTGAAAATGAGACGACTAGCGGGGGGTTTCCGAATGAGCAGTTCTTC. The full variable domain, its missing parts supplied by reference TRBV18 and TRBJ2-1, is NAGVMQNPRHLVRRRGQEARLRCSPMKGHSHVYWYRQLPEEGLKFMVYLQKENIIDESGMPKERFSAEFPKEGPSILRIQQVVRGDSAAYFCASSPIENETTSGGFPNEQFFGPGTRLTVL.

The chain is built from TRBV4-1 and TRBJ1-1; D is unresolved. CDR1 and CDR2 from the germline V gene are MGHRA and YSYEKL. Trimming removed 1 base from V and 4 bases from J, with 7 bases in between. The CDR3 spans 13 residues. CDR3 amino acids: CASSQVQVTEAFF. CDR3 DNA sequence: TGCGCCAGCAGCCAAGTTCAGGTCACTGAAGCTTTCTTT.

The chain employs TRBV19 and TRBJ1-1; D is possibly TRBD1 (5 bases). V was clipped by 4 bases and J by 4 bases, with 10 bases between them. Germline V gene sequence: CDR1 LNHDA, CDR2 SQIVND (reference sequence). The length of the CDR3 is 13 residues. The CDR3 spells CASSKVGGTEAFF. The CDR3 bases are TGTGCCAGTAGTAAGGTGGGGGGCACTGAAGCTTTCTTT.

The V gene is TRBV6-5, the J gene TRBJ2-1, with 7 positions matching TRBD1. The CDR3 is 14 residues long. Per the germline V gene, CDR1 is MNHEY and CDR2 is SVGAGI. V lost 2 bases and J lost 4; bases outside the gene matches: 2. Here the CDR3 DNA reads TGTGCCAGCAGTTACCTGGGACAGTACAATGAGCAGTTCTTC. It codes for CASSYLGQYNEQFF.

The CDR3: CASSEGLAGGLEQYF. The CDR3 nucleotides read TGTGCCAGCAGCGAGGGTTTAGCGGGGGGGCTCGAGCAGTACTTC. The chain links TRBV13 to TRBJ2-7, with 11 bases lining up with TRBD2. Germline lookup yields CDR1 PRHDT and CDR2 FYEKMQ (reference sequence). J gave up 6 bases and V 5 bases, and 9 bases lay outside the gene matches. The CDR3 is made up of 15 amino acids.

The chain employs TRBV11-3 and TRBJ2-1; no clear D. Germline V lookup: CDR1 SGHNT, CDR2 YENEEA. V gave up 2 bases and J gave up 0 bases, with 8 bases separating them. The CDR3 totals 15 residues. The CDR3 protein is CASSLITSSYNEQFF. CDR3 sequence (DNA): TGTGCCAGCAGCTTAATAACAAGCTCCTACAATGAGCAGTTCTTC.

V is TRBV6-5 and J is TRBJ1-2; D might be TRBD1 (5 bases). Germline V gene lookup returns CDR1 MNHEY and CDR2 SVGAGI. The CDR3 extends over 15 amino acids. V was pared by 0 bases and J by 8 bases, with 16 bases between. The CDR3 nucleotides are TGTGCCAGCAGTTACTCGAATGCAGGGCTGATGGGCTACACCTTC. Protein sequence: CASSYSNAGLMGYTF.

For this clone: In the same sample, other DNA sequences code for this CDR3. The CDR3 reads CAWSVGGVYEQYF. The CDR3 bases are TGTGCCTGGAGTGTCGGAGGGGTCTACGAGCAGTACTTC. J is TRBJ2-7 and V is TRBV30, with D possibly matching TRBD2 (6 bases). The CDR3 extends over 13 amino acids. V was pared by 0 bases and J by 3 bases, with 9 bases between. Germline assignment: CDR1 GTSNPN and CDR2 SVGIG (reference sequence).

The chain carries TRBV19 and TRBJ1-2; tentative D call: TRBD1 (6 bases). Germline assignment: CDR1 LNHDA and CDR2 SQIVND (reference sequence). The CDR3 runs to 15 residues. V lost 5 bases and J 1 base, leaving 14 bases between the germline ends. CDR3 sequence (DNA): TGTGCCAGTAGTCATCGACAGGAAATTAACTATGGCTACACCTTC. This sequence encodes CASSHRQEINYGYTF.

The CDR3 reads CASRTGTGDEQFF. In nucleotides, the CDR3 is TGCGCCAGCAGGACAGGGACTGGGGATGAGCAGTTCTTC. This rearrangement joins TRBV5-1 to TRBJ2-1, with TRBD1 as a possible D gene (7 bases). The CDR3 is 13 amino acids. Trimming left V 5 bases short and J 8 bases short, with 14 bases between. Germline loops: CDR1 SGHRS, CDR2 YFSETQ.

This rearrangement joins TRBV19 to TRBJ2-3; 8 bases agree with TRBD1. The trim removed 5 bases at V and 4 bases at J, leaving 8 bases unmatched. CDR1 LNHDA and CDR2 SQIVND come from the germline V gene (reference sequence). The CDR3 loop spans 15 amino acids. CDR3 bases: TGTGCCAGTAGTCGCTACAGGGGGGAGGCAGATACGCAGTATTTT. Protein product: CASSRYRGEADTQYF.

Worth noting for this clone: This same CDR3 is encoded by further DNA sequences in the sample. CDR3 nucleotides: TGTGCCAGCAGCTTTCGACTAGCGGGAGTCACAGATACGCAGTATTTT. Translated: CASSFRLAGVTDTQYF. V and J are TRBV7-8 and TRBJ2-3, with 12 bases aligning to TRBD2. J lost 2 bases, V lost 3 bases, and 3 bases had no gene match. Germline CDR1 and CDR2: SGHVS and FQNEAQ. The CDR3 length is 16 residues.

CDR3 sequence reads: CASRDAGARNTEAFF. Written as DNA, the CDR3 is TGTGCCAGCAGGGACGCGGGGGCGAGGAACACTGAAGCTTTCTTT. The V call is TRBV5-4, the J call TRBJ1-1, with D possibly TRBD1 on 6 matching bases. The ends were cut back, 5 bases at V and 1 base at J, with 15 bases in the middle. The CDR3 covers 15 residues. Germline loops: CDR1 SGHNT, CDR2 YYREEE (reference sequence). The variable domain in full, with the rest retrieved from reference TRBV5-4 and TRBJ1-1, is ETGVTQSPTHLIKTRGQQVTLRCSSQSGHNTVSWYQQALGQGPQFIFQYYREEENGRGNFPPRFSGLQFPNYSSELNVNALELDDSALYLCASRDAGARNTEAFFGQGTRLTVV.

V gene TRBV19 combines with J gene TRBJ1-1, with D tentatively TRBD1 (5 bases). The length of the CDR3 is 13 residues. Germline CDR1 and CDR2: LNHDA and SQIVND (reference sequence). V lost 7 bases to trimming and J lost 7 bases, with 16 bases between them. The CDR3 DNA sequence: TGTGCCAGTACCCTCCTCCCCCAGGGTGAAGCTTTCTTT. This gives the protein CASTLLPQGEAFF.

The chain recombines TRBV27 with TRBJ1-2; TRBD1 agrees at 10 bases. The CDR3 has 13 residues. CDR1 MNHEY and CDR2 SMNVEV come from the germline V gene (reference sequence). Unmatched junction bases numbered 4, after V lost 7 bases and J lost 5 bases. CDR3 sequence: CASTPGQGYGYTF. The CDR3 DNA reads as TGTGCCAGCACTCCGGGACAGGGGTATGGCTACACCTTC.

The chain uses TRBV29-1 and TRBJ2-3; D is possibly TRBD1 or TRBD2 (5 bases each). The germline V gene encodes CDR1 SQVTM and CDR2 ANQGSEA. The CDR3 sequence is 19 residues long. V was cut by 3 bases and J by 2 bases, with 27 bases left in between. CDR3 sequence: CSVEGGGWGMWGSTDTQYF. CDR3 in DNA: TGCAGCGTTGAGGGTGGGGGTTGGGGAATGTGGGGTTCCACAGATACGCAGTATTTT.

This clone appeared once. V gene TRBV6-1 combines with J gene TRBJ2-7, with a weak D call TRBD2 (6 bases). Trimming shortened V by 9 bases and J by 3 bases, and 15 bases separated the two germline ends. This CDR3 has 13 residues. Germline CDR1 is MNHNS and CDR2 is SASEGT. The CDR3 here is CASTSGTHYEQYF. CDR3 DNA sequence: TGTGCCAGTACTTCCGGGACTCACTACGAGCAGTACTTC.

This chain joins TRBV5-6 and TRBJ2-3; D is unclear. Germline V lookup: CDR1 SGHDT, CDR2 YYEEEE. This CDR3 has 14 residues. Between the trimmed V and J ends, which lost 1 base and 0 bases, there was a span of 6 bases. CDR3 sequence (DNA): TGTGCCAGCAGCTTGACGTTCAGCACAGATACGCAGTATTTT. Amino acids: CASSLTFSTDTQYF.

The chain has TRBV7-9 and TRBJ1-3; D is uncertain. This CDR3 comprises 15 residues. V was trimmed by 5 bases and J by 8 bases, leaving 19 bases between them. In germline, CDR1 is SEHNR, CDR2 FQNEAQ (reference sequence). The CDR3 DNA reads as TGTGCCAGCAGCCCTTTACCTAGGGAAGAACACACCATATATTTT. Translating it yields CASSPLPREEHTIYF.

This chain uses TRBV7-9 with TRBJ2-3; D gene ambiguous. Trimming left V 0 bases short and J 12 bases short, with 13 bases between. In germline, CDR1 is SEHNR, CDR2 FQNEAQ (reference sequence). The CDR3 is 13 amino acids. Here the CDR3 reads CASSLAPSGPQYF. DNA for the CDR3: TGTGCCAGCAGCTTAGCCCCCTCGGGTCCCCAGTATTTT.

Only one count was recorded for this clone. This sequence joins TRBV14 and TRBJ2-7; D call uncertain. V was clipped by 5 bases and J by 1 base, with 12 bases between them. In germline, CDR1 is SGHDN, CDR2 FVKESK. The CDR3 consists of 14 residues. In DNA, the CDR3 is TGTGCCAGCAGCGCGCTCGAGGATTCCTACGAGCAGTACTTC. Translation: CASSALEDSYEQYF.

The chain recombines TRBV7-2 with TRBJ1-1, with unresolved D. Deletions cut 5 bases from V and 4 bases from J, with 14 bases between. The length of the CDR3 is 14 residues. Germline V gene data show CDR1 as SGHTA and CDR2 as FQGNSA. The CDR3 DNA reads as TGTGCCAGCAGCCAAGACCTACGGACCACTGAAGCTTTCTTT. Its protein product is CASSQDLRTTEAFF.

The chain carries TRBV11-2 and TRBJ2-5; D is unclear. V gave up 3 bases and J gave up 4 bases, with 9 bases separating them. CDR3 size: 13 residues. Per germline, CDR1 SGHAT and CDR2 FQNNGV. CDR3 sequence: CASSFRRSETQYF. Here the CDR3 DNA reads TGTGCCAGCAGCTTCAGACGGTCAGAGACCCAGTACTTC.

This clone was seen just once. The chain uses TRBV7-6 and TRBJ2-5; 9 bases are a match to TRBD2. V dropped 9 bases and J dropped 2; count of bases not matched to a gene: 7. Germline CDR1 SGHVS, CDR2 FNYEAQ. The CDR3 covers 14 residues. CDR3 DNA: TGTGCCAGGGAGCGGACTAGCGCTCAAGAGACCCAGTACTTC. It codes for CARERTSAQETQYF.

The chain is built from TRBV30 and TRBJ1-5; D remains unclear. The CDR3 sequence is 13 residues long. Germline CDR1 is GTSNPN and CDR2 is SVGIG (reference sequence). Trimming pared 1 base from V and 7 bases from J, leaving 11 bases between. CDR3 DNA sequence: TGTGCCTGGAGTGAAGACCGAGGACAGCCCCAGCATTTT. Amino acids: CAWSEDRGQPQHF.